Listed below are T cell receptor beta chains from one sample, sequenced in a study of beta chain features in type 1 diabetes. Sequencing was performed with immunoSEQ multiplex PCR; in TCRdb, only in-frame clones are kept and a portion is missing. The table has 400,000 to 550,000 clones, 10% to 12% seen once. The sequencing input was naive CD4+ T cells from blood. These receptor sequences come from a woman aged 18-29 years in good health. CDR3s include the opening cysteine and the closing phenylalanine or tryptophan. D genes are given only for firm matches. Clone size, where shown, is once, few, many, or a class for clones that have expanded.

clone_size: few; v_call: TRBV5-1; cdr3_length: 14; j_call: TRBJ1-1; d_call: .; cdr3_nt: TGCGCCAGCAGCTTGGCCGGCCCGCGGGGTGAAGCTTTCTTT; cdr3_aa: CASSLAGPRGEAFF
clone_size: few; v_call: TRBV4-3; cdr3_length: 15; j_call: TRBJ2-3; d_call: .; cdr3_nt: TGCGCCAGCAGCCACGACTCACAGGGTATAGATACGCAGTATTTT; cdr3_aa: CASSHDSQGIDTQYF
clone_size: few; v_call: TRBV25-1; cdr3_length: 14; j_call: TRBJ1-2; d_call: .; cdr3_nt: TGTGCCAGCAGTGCGTGGGGCGCAGACTATGGCTACACCTTC; cdr3_aa: CASSAWGADYGYTF
clone_size: .; v_call: TRBV10-3; cdr3_length: 13; j_call: TRBJ2-5; d_call: .; cdr3_nt: TGTGCCATCAGCAGGGACGGTCAAGAGACCCAGTACTTC; cdr3_aa: CAISRDGQETQYF
clone_size: few; v_call: TRBV18; cdr3_length: 12; j_call: TRBJ2-5; d_call: .; cdr3_nt: TGTGCCAGCTCATCTACTTGGGAGACCCAGTACTTC; cdr3_aa: CASSSTWETQYF
clone_size: few; v_call: TRBV29-1; cdr3_length: 10; j_call: TRBJ2-5; d_call: .; cdr3_nt: TGCAGCGCCCGGCGGGAGACCCAGTACTTC; cdr3_aa: CSARRETQYF
clone_size: few; v_call: TRBV4-1; cdr3_length: 13; j_call: TRBJ2-3; d_call: .; cdr3_nt: TGCGCCAGCAGCCGACAGGTGCTAAATACGCAGTATTTT; cdr3_aa: CASSRQVLNTQYF
clone_size: few; v_call: TRBV11-3; cdr3_length: 13; j_call: TRBJ2-1; d_call: .; cdr3_nt: TGTGCCAGCAGCTTAGATAGGAGGGAGGATCCGTTCTTC; cdr3_aa: CASSLDRREDPFF
clone_size: few; v_call: TRBV4-3; cdr3_length: 17; j_call: TRBJ1-1; d_call: TRBD1; cdr3_nt: TGCGCCAGCAGCCAGAACGGACAGGGTGGTTTGGGCGCTGAAGCTTTCTTT; cdr3_aa: CASSQNGQGGLGAEAFF
clone_size: .; v_call: TRBV25-1; cdr3_length: 15; j_call: TRBJ1-1; d_call: .; cdr3_nt: TGTGCCAGCAGTGAAGCTTTGGGACTGAACACTGAAGCTTTCTTT; cdr3_aa: CASSEALGLNTEAFF
clone_size: .; v_call: TRBV6-5; cdr3_length: 13; j_call: TRBJ1-4; d_call: .; cdr3_nt: TGTGCCAGCAGTAGGGACCCCGATGAAAAACTGTTTTTT; cdr3_aa: CASSRDPDEKLFF
clone_size: few; v_call: TRBV30; cdr3_length: 14; j_call: TRBJ2-7; d_call: .; cdr3_nt: TGTGCCTGGAGTACGGGGGACGGAAGCTACGAGCAGTACTTC; cdr3_aa: CAWSTGDGSYEQYF
clone_size: .; v_call: TRBV2; cdr3_length: 13; j_call: TRBJ2-2; d_call: TRBD1; cdr3_nt: TGTGCCAGCAGGCCAGGGGGTCCCGGGGAGCTGTTTTTT; cdr3_aa: CASRPGGPGELFF
clone_size: once; v_call: TRBV6-5; cdr3_length: 15; j_call: TRBJ2-7; d_call: TRBD1; cdr3_nt: TGTGCCAGCAGTTACGAGCCAGGGGGCCAGCGCGAGCAGTACTTC; cdr3_aa: CASSYEPGGQREQYF
clone_size: .; v_call: TRBV4-2; cdr3_length: 19; j_call: TRBJ1-1; d_call: TRBD1; cdr3_nt: TGTGCCAGCAGCCAGGGACAGGGGGTGTTTAAGGAGAAGGCCCTTGAAGCTTTCTTT; cdr3_aa: CASSQGQGVFKEKALEAFF
clone_size: .; v_call: TRBV6-5; cdr3_length: 14; j_call: TRBJ1-1; d_call: TRBD1; cdr3_nt: TGTGCCAGCGACGTTACAGGGGAGAACACTGAAGCTTTCTTT; cdr3_aa: CASDVTGENTEAFF
clone_size: few; v_call: TRBV25-1; cdr3_length: 17; j_call: TRBJ2-4; d_call: .; cdr3_nt: TGTGCCAGCAGTCCACGCGTAGTGGGGTTAGCCAAAAACATTCAGTACTTC; cdr3_aa: CASSPRVVGLAKNIQYF
clone_size: few; v_call: TRBV7-2; cdr3_length: 13; j_call: TRBJ2-5; d_call: .; cdr3_nt: TGTGCCAGCAGCGCCGGGGGTCAAGAGACCCAGTACTTC; cdr3_aa: CASSAGGQETQYF
clone_size: few; v_call: TRBV7-9; cdr3_length: 12; j_call: TRBJ1-4; d_call: .; cdr3_nt: TGTGCCAGCAGCCTTCGACGAGAAAAACTGTTTTTT; cdr3_aa: CASSLRREKLFF
clone_size: few; v_call: TRBV13; cdr3_length: 14; j_call: TRBJ2-5; d_call: TRBD2; cdr3_nt: TGTGCCAGCTCGGGACTAGCGGAACAAGAGACCCAGTACTTC; cdr3_aa: CASSGLAEQETQYF
clone_size: few; v_call: TRBV9; cdr3_length: 14; j_call: TRBJ1-3; d_call: .; cdr3_nt: TGTGCCAGCAGCGTAATGTCCGCCAGAAACACCATATATTTT; cdr3_aa: CASSVMSARNTIYF
clone_size: .; v_call: TRBV4-1; cdr3_length: 15; j_call: TRBJ2-4; d_call: .; cdr3_nt: TGCGCCAGCAGCCAAGAGGCGGGGATCCTAAACATTCAGTACTTC; cdr3_aa: CASSQEAGILNIQYF
clone_size: .; v_call: TRBV5-1; cdr3_length: 15; j_call: TRBJ2-5; d_call: .; cdr3_nt: TGCGCCAGCAGTTTTTTTGGAGGGGACCAAGAGACCCAGTACTTC; cdr3_aa: CASSFFGGDQETQYF
clone_size: few; v_call: TRBV29-1; cdr3_length: 13; j_call: TRBJ2-2; d_call: .; cdr3_nt: TGCAGCGGCGGACAGGGAGGGTCCGGGGAGCTGTTTTTT; cdr3_aa: CSGGQGGSGELFF
clone_size: .; v_call: TRBV23-1; cdr3_length: 15; j_call: TRBJ1-5; d_call: .; cdr3_nt: TGCGCCAGCAGTCCCCCCTCCGGGAGAAGTCAGCCCCAGCATTTT; cdr3_aa: CASSPPSGRSQPQHF
clone_size: few; v_call: TRBV7-9; cdr3_length: 14; j_call: TRBJ2-1; d_call: .; cdr3_nt: TGTGCCAGCAGCTTAGCGTCAGGCCTCAATGAGCAGTTCTTC; cdr3_aa: CASSLASGLNEQFF
clone_size: few; v_call: TRBV30; cdr3_length: 14; j_call: TRBJ1-2; d_call: .; cdr3_nt: TGTGCCTGGGCTCCGGGGGGATCGTTAAATGGCTACACCTTC; cdr3_aa: CAWAPGGSLNGYTF
clone_size: few; v_call: TRBV7-3; cdr3_length: 13; j_call: TRBJ1-6; d_call: .; cdr3_nt: TGTGCCAGCAGCCTCCATAAGAATTCACCCCTCCACTTT; cdr3_aa: CASSLHKNSPLHF
clone_size: few; v_call: TRBV2; cdr3_length: 15; j_call: TRBJ1-4; d_call: .; cdr3_nt: TGTGCCAGCAGTGAAGAGGGAGGGGCAAATGAAAAACTGTTTTTT; cdr3_aa: CASSEEGGANEKLFF
clone_size: .; v_call: TRBV7-2; cdr3_length: 16; j_call: TRBJ2-1; d_call: TRBD2; cdr3_nt: TGTGCCAGCAGCTTAGATGGAGCGGGAGCTGGCAATGAGCAGTTCTTC; cdr3_aa: CASSLDGAGAGNEQFF
clone_size: .; v_call: TRBV6-6; cdr3_length: 12; j_call: TRBJ2-7; d_call: .; cdr3_nt: TGTGCCAGCCAGTCGGGGTACTACGAGCAGTACTTC; cdr3_aa: CASQSGYYEQYF
clone_size: .; v_call: TRBV5-1; cdr3_length: 15; j_call: TRBJ2-1; d_call: TRBD1; cdr3_nt: TGCGCCAGCAGCTCTCTCCCGGGACAGATCTCTGAGCAGTTCTTC; cdr3_aa: CASSSLPGQISEQFF
clone_size: few; v_call: TRBV4-3; cdr3_length: 16; j_call: TRBJ2-5; d_call: TRBD2; cdr3_nt: TGCGCCAGCAGCCAAGTCCGGGCGGGAGCAGGGGAGACCCAGTACTTC; cdr3_aa: CASSQVRAGAGETQYF
clone_size: few; v_call: TRBV4-3; cdr3_length: 13; j_call: TRBJ2-5; d_call: .; cdr3_nt: TGCGCCAGCAGCCAGGGAACCCAAGAGACCCAGTACTTC; cdr3_aa: CASSQGTQETQYF
clone_size: few; v_call: TRBV19; cdr3_length: 17; j_call: TRBJ1-2; d_call: TRBD1; cdr3_nt: TGTGCCAGTACCATAGGACAGGGGGCCCCAAGATCCTATGGCTACACCTTC; cdr3_aa: CASTIGQGAPRSYGYTF
clone_size: .; v_call: TRBV4-1; cdr3_length: 15; j_call: TRBJ2-7; d_call: TRBD1; cdr3_nt: TGCGCCAGCAGCCGGGGGACAGGGGGAATCTACGAGCAGTACTTC; cdr3_aa: CASSRGTGGIYEQYF
clone_size: .; v_call: TRBV4-3; cdr3_length: 17; j_call: TRBJ2-2; d_call: .; cdr3_nt: TGCGCCAGCAGCCAAGATTCGTTACCGGGAGCCACCGGGGAGCTGTTTTTT; cdr3_aa: CASSQDSLPGATGELFF
clone_size: few; v_call: TRBV9; cdr3_length: 13; j_call: TRBJ2-5; d_call: TRBD1; cdr3_nt: TGTGCCAGTGGACAGGGCCTTAGGGAGACCCAGTACTTC; cdr3_aa: CASGQGLRETQYF
clone_size: .; v_call: TRBV9; cdr3_length: 15; j_call: TRBJ2-5; d_call: .; cdr3_nt: TGTGCCAGCAGCGCCGGACCAGACTTCCAAGAGACCCAGTACTTC; cdr3_aa: CASSAGPDFQETQYF
clone_size: .; v_call: TRBV7-2; cdr3_length: 13; j_call: TRBJ2-5; d_call: .; cdr3_nt: TGTGCCAGCAGCCCTTCGTTCCAAGAGACCCAGTACTTC; cdr3_aa: CASSPSFQETQYF
clone_size: .; v_call: TRBV7-3; cdr3_length: 14; j_call: TRBJ2-3; d_call: TRBD2; cdr3_nt: TGTGCCAGCAGCTCGACTAGCGGAGTAGATACGCAGTATTTT; cdr3_aa: CASSSTSGVDTQYF
clone_size: .; v_call: TRBV5-1; cdr3_length: 15; j_call: TRBJ1-5; d_call: .; cdr3_nt: TGCGCCAGCAGCTTGGGCCCGGGGGTAAGGGTCCCCCAGCATTTT; cdr3_aa: CASSLGPGVRVPQHF
clone_size: .; v_call: TRBV20-1; cdr3_length: 11; j_call: TRBJ2-4; d_call: .; cdr3_nt: TGCAGTGCTAGAGATCGCGGTTCACAGTACTTC; cdr3_aa: CSARDRGSQYF
clone_size: .; v_call: TRBV7-8; cdr3_length: 17; j_call: TRBJ1-2; d_call: .; cdr3_nt: TGTGCCAGCAGCCAGTTACCCTTAACAGGGAAGCGCTATGGCTACACCTTC; cdr3_aa: CASSQLPLTGKRYGYTF
clone_size: .; v_call: TRBV4-1; cdr3_length: 15; j_call: TRBJ1-5; d_call: .; cdr3_nt: TGCGCCAGCAGCCAAGCTGACGGGGGTCTCCAGCCCCAGCATTTT; cdr3_aa: CASSQADGGLQPQHF
clone_size: few; v_call: TRBV29-1; cdr3_length: 13; j_call: TRBJ1-4; d_call: .; cdr3_nt: TGCAGCGTTGTAGACGGAGGGTTGGAAAAACTGTTTTTT; cdr3_aa: CSVVDGGLEKLFF